This record covers a single T cell receptor beta chain. CDR3 length: 15 amino acids. CDR1 SGHNT and CDR2 YENEEA come from the germline V gene. Trimming left V 5 bases short and J 0 bases short, with 13 bases between. This table comes from immunoSEQ multiplex PCR, and its TCRdb copy is limited to in-frame clones, with some not included. The sample shows 110,000 to 150,000 clones, over 75% of them seen only once. This entry belongs to a study of blood T cell repertoires in COVID-19. Across the study: Samples came from the United States, Italy and Spain, spanning acute and convalescent COVID-19. PBMCs, B-cell-depleted T cells, or T cells were the source of the cDNA or gDNA that made up the material.

The source is a man over 45 with acute or convalescent COVID-19. The sample consisted of peripheral blood. This chain joins TRBV11-3 and TRBJ1-1; D may be TRBD1 (5 bases). DNA of the CDR3: TGTGCCAGCAGCCCCAGCGACAGTATGAACACTGAAGCTTTCTTT. Its protein is CASSPSDSMNTEAFF.